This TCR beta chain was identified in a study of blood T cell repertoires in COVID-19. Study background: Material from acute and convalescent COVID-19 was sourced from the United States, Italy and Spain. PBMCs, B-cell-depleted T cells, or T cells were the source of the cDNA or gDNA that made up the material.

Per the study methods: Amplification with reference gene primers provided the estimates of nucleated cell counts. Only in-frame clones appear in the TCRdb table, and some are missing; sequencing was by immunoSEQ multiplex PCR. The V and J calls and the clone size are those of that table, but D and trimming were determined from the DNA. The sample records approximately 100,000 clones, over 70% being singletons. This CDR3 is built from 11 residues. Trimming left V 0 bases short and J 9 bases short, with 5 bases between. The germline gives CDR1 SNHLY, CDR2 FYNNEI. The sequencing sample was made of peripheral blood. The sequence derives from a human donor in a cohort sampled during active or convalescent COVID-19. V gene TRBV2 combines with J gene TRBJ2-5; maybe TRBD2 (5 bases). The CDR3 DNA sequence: TGTGCCAGCAGTGAAGCCGGGGCCCAGTACTTC. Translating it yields CASSEAGAQYF.